These 25 T cell receptor beta chains were sequenced from one sample in a study of OX40 agonist ivuxolimab in advanced cancers. Generated by immunoSEQ multiplex PCR, the TCRdb table keeps only in-frame clones and is missing some. The sample has approximately 94,000 clones, approximately 90% seen once. The sequenced sample was CD4+ or CD8+ T cells sorted from blood, obtained in a trial of the OX40 agonist ivuxolimab. The origin of the receptors is an adult with an advanced solid tumor such as melanoma, head and neck, liver or kidney cancer.

The rearrangement joins TRBV7-2 to TRBJ2-7; D remains unclear. Trimming pared 4 bases from V and 2 bases from J, leaving 9 bases between. This CDR3 spans 13 amino acids. CDR1 is SGHTA, CDR2 FQGNSA, per germline. CDR3 DNA: TGTGCCAGCAGCTCCTTTAATGCCTACGAGCAGTACTTC. It encodes CASSSFNAYEQYF.

This chain uses TRBV2 with TRBJ1-2, with D maybe TRBD1 (6 bases). The CDR3 is made up of 15 amino acids. V was trimmed by 3 bases and J by 1 base, leaving 12 bases between them. Germline CDR1 and CDR2: SNHLY and FYNNEI. The CDR3 loop reads CASSDAQGYNYGYTF. The CDR3 nucleotides are TGTGCCAGCAGTGACGCACAGGGCTATAACTATGGCTACACCTTC.

The chain carries TRBV7-2 and TRBJ1-5; D unclear. The CDR3 loop spans 13 amino acids. V lost 1 base, J lost 4 bases, and 5 bases lay in between. CDR1 SGHTA and CDR2 FQGNSA come from the germline V gene. The CDR3 bases are TGTGCCAGCAGCTTAGACAGTAATCAGCCCCAGCATTTT. It yields the protein CASSLDSNQPQHF.

V and J are TRBV12-5 and TRBJ2-1; 9 bases are a match to TRBD2. J was trimmed by 8 bases and V by 0 bases; bases with no gene match: 14. Germline loops: CDR1 LGHNT, CDR2 FRNRAP. The CDR3 runs 18 residues. The CDR3 bases are TGTGCTAGTGGTTTGGTACCGATACTAGCGGGCCGTATGCATGAGCAGTTCTTC. This gives the protein CASGLVPILAGRMHEQFF.

The rearrangement joins TRBV2 to TRBJ2-3, with 10 bases identical to TRBD2. The V and J ends lost 3 bases and 0 bases, in that order; junction bases with no gene match: 6. The CDR3 contains 17 residues. Germline V gene sequence: CDR1 SNHLY, CDR2 FYNNEI. CDR3 bases: TGTGCCAGCAGTGATCCGGGACTAGCGCCAAGCACAGATACGCAGTATTTT. Protein product: CASSDPGLAPSTDTQYF.

The chain joins TRBV2 to TRBJ1-2, with TRBD1 matching 9 bases. The CDR3 consists of 14 residues. Germline V gene data show CDR1 as SNHLY and CDR2 as FYNNEI. The V gene end was trimmed by 5 bases and the J gene end by 3 bases; junction bases not matched to a gene: 4. The CDR3 is CASSSDRGHYGYTF. The CDR3 DNA sequence: TGTGCCAGCAGTTCGGACAGGGGACACTATGGCTACACCTTC.

This sequence joins TRBV19 and TRBJ1-1; no firm D call. The CDR3 spans 13 residues. In germline, CDR1 is LNHDA, CDR2 SQIVND (reference sequence). V lost 5 bases to trimming and J lost 1 base, with 8 bases between them. The CDR3 sequence is CASSETRNTEAFF. The DNA of the CDR3 is TGTGCCAGTAGTGAAACAAGGAACACTGAAGCTTTCTTT. Full variable domain (outside the CDR3, taken from reference TRBV19 and TRBJ1-1): DGGITQSPKYLFRKEGQNVTLSCEQNLNHDAMYWYRQDPGQGLRLIYYSQIVNDFQKGDIAEGYSVSREKKESFPLTVTSAQKNPTAFYLCASSETRNTEAFFGQGTRLTVV.

This chain uses TRBV11-2 with TRBJ2-1; no reliable D call. CDR1 is SGHAT and CDR2 is FQNNGV in the germline V gene. The CDR3 consists of 13 residues. V lost 1 base, J lost 9 bases, and 10 bases lay in between. CDR3 protein: CASSLVPKTEQFF. CDR3 coding DNA: TGTGCCAGCAGCTTAGTCCCTAAAACTGAGCAGTTCTTC.

This sequence joins TRBV7-9 and TRBJ2-7; TRBD2 aligns across 7 bases. This CDR3 has 15 residues. V dropped 5 bases and J dropped 5; count of bases not matched to a gene: 12. Germline loops: CDR1 SEHNR, CDR2 FQNEAQ (reference sequence). CDR3 sequence: CASSPSGTTFDEQYF. In DNA, the CDR3 is TGTGCCAGCAGCCCCTCCGGGACTACCTTTGACGAGCAGTACTTC.

V usage is TRBV5-1 and J usage is TRBJ2-5; TRBD1 aligns across 8 bases. Trimming at V came to 0 bases and at J to 0 bases, leaving 7 bases not matched to a gene. The CDR3 is 17 residues long. Germline values: CDR1 SGHRS, CDR2 YFSETQ. The CDR3 region is CASSLVRQGRNQETQYF. For the CDR3, the DNA is TGCGCCAGCAGCTTGGTGAGACAGGGGAGGAACCAAGAGACCCAGTACTTC. Filled out from reference TRBV5-1 and TRBJ2-5, the complete variable domain reads KAGVTQTPRYLIKTRGQQVTLSCSPISGHRSVSWYQQTPGQGLQFLFEYFSETQRNKGNFPGRFSGRQFSNSRSEMNVSTLELGDSALYLCASSLVRQGRNQETQYFGPGTRLLVL.

The rearrangement links TRBV28 to TRBJ2-1; D not certain. This CDR3 is 11 amino acids long. The germline V gene encodes CDR1 MDHEN and CDR2 SYDVKM. V was cut by 6 bases and J by 0 bases, with 0 bases left in between. The CDR3 loop reads CASSSYNEQFF. CDR3 bases: TGTGCCAGCAGCTCCTACAATGAGCAGTTCTTC.

The chain carries TRBV5-1 and TRBJ2-1, with 10 bases lining up with TRBD2. Germline values: CDR1 SGHRS, CDR2 YFSETQ. J was trimmed by 5 bases and V by 4 bases; bases with no gene match: 9. CDR3 length: 16 residues. The CDR3 spells CASSPTVAGGNNEQFF. CDR3 sequence (DNA): TGCGCCAGCAGCCCGACCGTAGCGGGAGGTAACAATGAGCAGTTCTTC.

The chain couples TRBV9 to TRBJ1-2; TRBD1 aligns across 10 bases. The length of the CDR3 is 12 residues. Germline CDR1 is SGDLS and CDR2 is YYNGEE. V lost 8 bases and J lost 5; bases outside the gene matches: 3. The CDR3 sequence is CASRQGAYGYTF. The CDR3 DNA is TGTGCCAGTAGACAGGGGGCTTATGGCTACACCTTC.

This rearrangement joins TRBV4-3 to TRBJ2-7; maybe TRBD2 (6 bases). The V end was cut by 0 bases, the J end by 2 bases, with 11 bases between. The germline V gene encodes CDR1 LGHNA and CDR2 YSLEER. The CDR3 totals 15 residues. For the CDR3, the DNA is TGCGCCAGCAGCCAAGAGGAGGGGAGGCCCTACGAGCAGTACTTC. Its translation: CASSQEEGRPYEQYF.

The chain combines TRBV18 with TRBJ1-5; 8 nucleotides line up with TRBD1. The germline V gene has CDR1 KGHSH and CDR2 LQKENI. The CDR3 covers 16 residues. Trimming took 3 bases from V and 2 from J; bases not matched to a gene: 6. As DNA, the CDR3 is TGTGCCAGCTCACCCAGGTCGGGACAGGGCAATCAGCCCCAGCATTTT. Protein product: CASSPRSGQGNQPQHF.

This clone showed up just once. The CDR3 DNA reads TGTGCCAGCAGCTTGGCGAGAAGTCTGGACACCGGGGAGCTGTTTTTT. It is translated as CASSLARSLDTGELFF. The V call is TRBV5-4, the J call TRBJ2-2; D is unresolved. CDR1 is SGHNT and CDR2 is YYREEE in the germline V gene (reference sequence). CDR3 length equals 16 residues. Trimming stripped 0 bases from V and 3 bases from J, with 12 bases between. Full variable domain (rest looked up from reference TRBV5-4 and TRBJ2-2): ETGVTQSPTHLIKTRGQQVTLRCSSQSGHNTVSWYQQALGQGPQFIFQYYREEENGRGNFPPRFSGLQFPNYSSELNVNALELDDSALYLCASSLARSLDTGELFFGEGSRLTVL.

The V gene is TRBV5-6, the J gene TRBJ1-2; 7 nucleotides line up with TRBD1. Germline-derived CDR1 and CDR2 are SGHDT and YYEEEE. The CDR3 spans 15 residues. V gave up 4 bases and J gave up 2 bases; unmatched junction bases: 8. The CDR3 DNA is TGTGCCAGCAGCATACCGGGACAGAGAAACTATGGCTACACCTTC. It translates to CASSIPGQRNYGYTF.

This clone came up once. The rearrangement uses TRBV29-1 and TRBJ2-1; 7 bases fit TRBD2. This CDR3 is built from 15 residues. Germline trimming cut 3 bases from V and 8 bases from J; bases unmatched to any gene: 13. Per the germline V gene, CDR1 is SQVTM and CDR2 is ANQGSEA. The CDR3 reads CSVEWMSGTRDEQFF. The CDR3 nucleotides are TGCAGCGTTGAGTGGATGAGCGGGACTCGAGATGAGCAGTTCTTC.

The CDR3 sequence is CASSFAGATVYEQYF. The CDR3, as DNA: TGTGCCAGCAGTTTTGCGGGAGCCACGGTGTACGAGCAGTACTTC. The genes are TRBV28 and TRBJ2-7; 7 positions match TRBD2. Trimming took 3 bases from V and 4 from J; bases not matched to a gene: 9. The germline CDR1 and CDR2 sequences are MDHEN and SYDVKM. The CDR3 consists of 15 residues. The full variable domain, its missing parts supplied by reference TRBV28 and TRBJ2-7, is DVKVTQSSRYLVKRTGEKVFLECVQDMDHENMFWYRQDPGLGLRLIYFSYDVKMKEKGDIPEGYSVSREKKERFSLILESASTNQTSMYLCASSFAGATVYEQYFGPGTRLTVT.

The gene calls are TRBV5-4 and TRBJ1-3; 8 bases align to TRBD1. The CDR3 loop spans 15 amino acids. Trimming at V came to 4 bases and at J to 2 bases, leaving 5 bases not matched to a gene. CDR1 and CDR2 from the germline V gene are SGHNT and YYREEE (reference sequence). The CDR3 here is CASSERTGPGNTIYF. DNA of the CDR3: TGTGCCAGCAGCGAGCGGACAGGGCCTGGAAACACCATATATTTT.

The genes are TRBV5-5 and TRBJ1-1; D remains ambiguous. This CDR3 spans 15 amino acids. Looked up from germline, CDR1 is SGHKS and CDR2 is YYEKEE (reference sequence). Trimming took off 5 bases at V and 0 bases at J, with 14 bases between the two ends. The CDR3: CASSWEGSMNTEAFF. The CDR3 region has the DNA TGTGCCAGCAGTTGGGAGGGTTCAATGAACACTGAAGCTTTCTTT. Full variable domain (outside the CDR3, taken from reference TRBV5-5 and TRBJ1-1): DAGVTQSPTHLIKTRGQQVTLRCSPISGHKSVSWYQQVLGQGPQFIFQYYEKEERGRGNFPDRFSARQFPNYSSELNVNALLLGDSALYLCASSWEGSMNTEAFFGQGTRLTVV.

The rearrangement links TRBV23-1 to TRBJ2-5; TRBD1 aligns across 8 bases. TRBV23-1 counts as an open reading frame of uncertain function. V was pared by 10 bases and J by 5 bases, with 12 bases of the junction left unmatched. The CDR3 loop spans 14 amino acids. The CDR3 sequence is CAIGPGGLEETQYF. CDR3 in DNA: TGCGCCATCGGGCCAGGGGGCCTTGAGGAGACCCAGTACTTC.

The CDR3 sequence is CASSPIDRGNTEAFF. The CDR3 DNA sequence: TGTGCCAGCAGCCCGATAGACAGGGGTAACACTGAAGCTTTCTTT. The chain is built from TRBV27 and TRBJ1-1, with 8 positions matching TRBD1. V was clipped by 6 bases and J by 2 bases; unmatched bases: 8. CDR3 length: 15 residues. Germline-derived CDR1 and CDR2 are MNHEY and SMNVEV (reference sequence).

The V and J genes are TRBV6-5 and TRBJ2-2; D possibly corresponds to TRBD1 (5 bases). With 6 bases removed from V and 3 bases from J, the gap between germline ends came to 11 bases. This CDR3 comprises 14 residues. Germline values: CDR1 MNHEY, CDR2 SVGAGI. In DNA form, the CDR3 reads TGTGCCAGCAGGAGCCGACAGTACACCGGGGAGCTGTTTTTT. Protein: CASRSRQYTGELFF.

The chain links TRBV19 to TRBJ2-7; weak D call: TRBD2 (6 bases). Trimming removed 3 bases at V and 3 bases at J, with 18 bases between. Germline-derived CDR1 and CDR2 are LNHDA and SQIVND (reference sequence). The CDR3 spans 16 residues. CDR3 in amino acids: CASSMTFRGSGYEQYF. The CDR3 DNA sequence: TGTGCCAGTAGTATGACCTTTCGGGGGTCAGGCTACGAGCAGTACTTC.